A selection of T cell receptor beta chains follows, all from one sample in a study of cytomegalovirus exposure and HLA in healthy donors. Profiled with immunoSEQ multiplex PCR; TCRdb holds only in-frame clones, not every one. Seen here are 140,000 to 150,000 clones, around 75% observed once, and the top ten hold 1.5% to 2%. Sequencing used PBMCs. The receptor set was obtained from a woman between 18 and 30 years old in good health and CMV-seronegative. CDR3s include the opening cysteine and the closing phenylalanine or tryptophan. D genes are given only for firm matches. Some rows have no size entry. The others give once, few or many, or a class for an expanded clone.

>.|TRBD1|TRBV2|TRBJ1-2
CASSSPLDRGYGYTF
TGTGCCAGCAGTTCTCCTCTCGACAGGGGTTATGGCTACACCTTC
>.|.|TRBV4-1|TRBJ2-2
CASRSPGGTGELFF
TGCGCCAGCAGGAGCCCAGGAGGCACCGGGGAGCTGTTTTTT
>.|TRBD1|TRBV7-2|TRBJ1-3
CASSLRGQGGGNTIYF
TGTGCCAGCAGCCTAAGGGGACAGGGGGGCGGAAACACCATATATTTT
>.|TRBD1|TRBV5-5|TRBJ1-1
CASSLQGAGEAFF
TGTGCCAGCAGCTTACAGGGGGCCGGTGAAGCTTTCTTT
>.|.|TRBV27|TRBJ2-3
CASSLSVHGTDTQYF
TGTGCCAGCAGTTTATCGGTTCACGGGACAGATACGCAGTATTTT
>.|TRBD1|TRBV19|TRBJ2-5
CASSITGTAPGETQYF
TGTGCCAGTAGTATCACCGGGACAGCCCCCGGGGAGACCCAGTACTTC
>.|TRBD1|TRBV11-2|TRBJ1-2
CASTPPGQNYGYTF
TGTGCCAGCACCCCACCGGGACAGAACTATGGCTACACCTTC
>.|.|TRBV7-3|TRBJ2-7
CASSLGGAIPYEQYF
TGTGCCAGCAGCTTAGGTGGGGCGATCCCCTACGAGCAGTACTTC
>.|TRBD1|TRBV29-1|TRBJ2-6
CSVGTGQFSGANVLTF
TGCAGCGTTGGGACAGGGCAATTCTCTGGGGCCAACGTCCTGACTTTC
>.|.|TRBV4-1|TRBJ2-1
CASSRLRGSYNEQFF
TGCGCCAGCAGCCGTTTAAGGGGCTCCTACAATGAGCAGTTCTTC
>few|.|TRBV6-1|TRBJ2-5
CASTPVVRGPGTQYF
TGTGCCAGCACCCCTGTGGTAAGAGGGCCGGGGACCCAGTACTTC
>.|.|TRBV6-1|TRBJ1-2
CASSEGTALYGYTF
TGTGCCAGCAGTGAAGGGACAGCCTTATATGGCTACACCTTC
>.|TRBD1|TRBV28|TRBJ2-7
CASSSPDRLAYEQYF
TGTGCCAGCAGTTCCCCGGACAGGTTGGCCTACGAGCAGTACTTC
>.|.|TRBV5-1|TRBJ1-3
CASASGGAINSGNTIYF
TGCGCCAGCGCATCGGGGGGGGCCATCAACTCTGGAAACACCATATATTTT
>.|.|TRBV19|TRBJ1-1
CASSMTLVAFF
TGTGCCAGTAGTATGACTCTCGTGGCTTTCTTT
>.|TRBD1|TRBV9|TRBJ1-1
CASSPQDRSPMNTEAFF
TGTGCCAGCAGCCCCCAGGACAGGAGTCCCATGAACACTGAAGCTTTCTTT
>.|TRBD1|TRBV5-8|TRBJ1-5
CASSLVWTGGSSNQPQHF
TGTGCCAGCAGCTTGGTTTGGACAGGCGGTTCCAGCAATCAGCCCCAGCATTTT
>.|TRBD2|TRBV7-9|TRBJ2-4
CASSSPERGIAKNIQYF
TGTGCCAGCAGCAGCCCCGAGCGGGGAATAGCCAAAAACATTCAGTACTTC
>.|TRBD1|TRBV10-3|TRBJ1-1
CAISPGGSWNTEAFF
TGTGCCATCAGCCCAGGGGGGTCTTGGAACACTGAAGCTTTCTTT
>.|.|TRBV5-4|TRBJ2-2
CASTGGRDTGELFF
TGTGCCAGCACTGGAGGGCGGGACACCGGGGAGCTGTTTTTT
>.|.|TRBV5-8|TRBJ1-2
CASSIQGTNYGYTF
TGTGCCAGCAGCATACAGGGTACTAACTATGGCTACACCTTC
>.|TRBD2|TRBV15|TRBJ2-1
CATSRVGGINEQFF
TGTGCCACCAGCAGAGTGGGGGGGATCAATGAGCAGTTCTTC
>once|TRBD1|TRBV6-1|TRBJ1-1
CASSEMWTGRNTEAFF
TGTGCCAGCAGTGAAATGTGGACAGGTCGGAACACTGAAGCTTTCTTT
>.|.|TRBV6-4|TRBJ1-5
CASPRAGTMDQPQHF
TGTGCCAGTCCCAGGGCAGGTACGATGGATCAGCCCCAGCATTTT
>.|TRBD1|TRBV6-1|TRBJ2-2
CASITDRVTGELFF
TGTGCCAGCATAACAGACAGGGTCACCGGGGAGCTGTTTTTT
>few|.|TRBV6-6|TRBJ2-7
CASSSSRQDRNEQYF
.
>.|TRBD1|TRBV4-1|TRBJ1-1
CASSPSARDRPAFF
TGCGCCAGCAGCCCTTCGGCCAGGGACAGACCGGCTTTCTTT
>few|.|TRBV7-8|TRBJ2-2
CASSPTPTLNTGELFF
TGTGCCAGCAGCCCAACCCCCACTTTGAACACCGGGGAGCTGTTTTTT
>.|.|TRBV30|TRBJ1-1
CAWTPGPNTEAFF
TGTGCCTGGACTCCAGGGCCTAACACTGAAGCTTTCTTT